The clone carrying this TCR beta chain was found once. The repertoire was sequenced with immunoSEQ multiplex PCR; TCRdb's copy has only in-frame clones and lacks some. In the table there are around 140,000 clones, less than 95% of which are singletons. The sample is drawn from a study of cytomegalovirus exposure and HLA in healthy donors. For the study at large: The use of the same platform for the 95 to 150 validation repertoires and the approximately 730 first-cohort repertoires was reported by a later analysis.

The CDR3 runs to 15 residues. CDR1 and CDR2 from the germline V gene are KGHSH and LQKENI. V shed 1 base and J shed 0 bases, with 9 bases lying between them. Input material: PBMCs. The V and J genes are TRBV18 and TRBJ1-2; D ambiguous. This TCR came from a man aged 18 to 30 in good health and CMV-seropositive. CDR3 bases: TGTGCCAGCTCACCACGGTCACAAGCTAACTATGGCTACACCTTC. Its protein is CASSPRSQANYGYTF.